This record covers a single TCR beta chain. This record belongs to a study of blood T cell repertoires in COVID-19. Study information: Spain, Italy and the United States supplied samples that represented acute and convalescent COVID-19. PBMCs, B-cell-depleted T cells, or T cells provided the cDNA or gDNA that made up the material.

CDR3 length: 13 residues. Losses at the gene ends were 6 bases for V and 7 bases for J; bases not matched to a gene: 6. The germline CDR1 and CDR2 sequences are SEHNR and FQNEAQ (reference sequence). Authors' methods: For nucleated cells, counts were estimated from reference gene primer amplification. Assay used: immunoSEQ multiplex PCR; TCRdb lists only in-frame clones, some missing. Clone size and the V and J calls come from that table; the DNA yielded D and trimming. The sample yields roughly 230,000 clones, roughly four fifths seen once. Sample: peripheral blood. This receptor was identified in a man in his fifties with acute or convalescent COVID-19. The V gene is TRBV7-9, the J gene TRBJ1-1; 9 bases match TRBD1. CDR3 DNA: TGTGCCAGCAGACGGACAGGGGATTTTGAAGCTTTCTTT. Protein sequence: CASRRTGDFEAFF.